This T cell receptor beta chain is drawn from a study of blood T cells in healthy people across ages. General study findings and limits: The unsorted PBMCs prevented any conclusive comparison of naive versus antigen-experienced cells.

Then a second PCR, running about 7 to 11 cycles, was carried out with a sample-barcoded 5' primer and a J-beta primer mix. TCRdb re-called the 5' RACE reads with MiXCR, one entry per CDR3 protein. The sample has around 1,900,000 distinct CDR3 sequences, 35% to 50% seen once. V shed 5 bases and J 5 bases; nucleotides not matched to a gene: 5. Germline lookup yields CDR1 MNHNY and CDR2 SVGAGI (reference sequence). This CDR3 is built from 16 residues. Concerning this clonotype itself: Its antigen is not identified.

This clonotype originated in a human donor in good health. The rearrangement joins TRBV6-6 to TRBJ2-3; 15 bases are a match to TRBD2. Sequencing was done on a sample of blood. The CDR3 DNA follows: TGTGCCAGCAGTCACCCGGGACTAGCGGGGGGAGATACGCAGTATTTT. Encoded protein: CASSHPGLAGGDTQYF.